The present entry profiles one T cell receptor (beta chain) with its context. The sample is drawn from a study of T-cell reconstitution after alpha-beta-depleted transplantation in children. Using unique molecular identifiers, the investigators prepared the TCRbeta library. TCRdb reprocessed the PCR reads via MiXCR and lists one record per CDR3 protein. The sample contains 150,000 to 200,000 distinct CDR3 sequences, roughly 6.8% of which appear only once. The CDR3 runs to 13 residues. CDR1 is LGHNA, CDR2 YSLEER, per germline. Deletions cut 1 base from V and 8 bases from J, with 6 bases between. The sample in question was PBMCs from the stem cell graft donor, obtained from the stem cell graft. The source is a human donor who donated a stem cell graft to a child with Wiskott-Aldrich syndrome. The genes are TRBV4-3 and TRBJ1-6; D unresolved. In DNA form, the CDR3 reads TGCGCCAGCAGCCAAGTGCTGGATTCACCCCTCCACTTT. This encodes CASSQVLDSPLHF.